Each of the 11 T cell receptor beta chains below was sequenced from the same sample in a study of human T cells and chemical hapten exposure. Time point here: healthy volunteer bleed at 6 weeks. Total RNA was isolated from whole blood that had not been fractionated. MiXCR was run by TCRdb on the RACE reads, yielding one entry per CDR3 protein. This table holds 60,000 to 90,000 distinct CDR3 sequences, around 9.4% found once. The source material was whole blood. Every receptor here comes from a female donor in good health. Some clones in this sample may be carry-over from other donors' samples.

This sequence joins TRBV5-1 and TRBJ2-3; D remains ambiguous. CDR3 size: 14 residues. V was clipped by 4 bases and J by 1 base, with 10 bases between them. Germline V lookup: CDR1 SGHRS, CDR2 YFSETQ. CDR3 loop: CASSESTGTDTQYF. The DNA of the CDR3 is TGCGCCAGCAGCGAATCGACTGGCACAGATACGCAGTATTTT.

This clonotype has more than one count but fewer than ten. The chain joins TRBV5-4 to TRBJ2-3; 10 positions agree with TRBD2. J gave up 1 base and V 7 bases, and 9 bases lay outside the gene matches. The germline gives CDR1 SGHNT, CDR2 YYREEE (reference sequence). This CDR3 is 16 amino acids long. As DNA, the CDR3 is TGTGCCAGCCTCAGAAGGACTAGCGGACGCACAGATACGCAGTATTTT. Amino acids: CASLRRTSGRTDTQYF. Complete variable domain (other parts from reference TRBV5-4 and TRBJ2-3): ETGVTQSPTHLIKTRGQQVTLRCSSQSGHNTVSWYQQALGQGPQFIFQYYREEENGRGNFPPRFSGLQFPNYSSELNVNALELDDSALYLCASLRRTSGRTDTQYFGPGTRLTVL.

This clonotype was picked up one time. The V call is TRBV12-3 or TRBV12-4, the J call TRBJ1-4; D gene unclear. The CDR3 is 12 residues long. Trimming left V 3 bases short and J 8 bases short, with 7 bases between. CDR3 amino acids: CASSLYEEKLFF. CDR3 DNA: TGTGCCAGCAGTTTGTACGAGGAAAAACTGTTTTTT.

The chain is built from TRBV7-3 and TRBJ2-2, with TRBD1 matching 9 bases. The V segment lost 5 bases and the J segment 3 bases; nucleotides outside the gene matches: 4. This CDR3 has 15 amino acids. Germline V gives CDR1 SGHTA, CDR2 FQGTGA. For the CDR3, the DNA is TGTGCCAGCAGCCCCGGGACAGGGTACACCGGGGAGCTGTTTTTT. Amino acids: CASSPGTGYTGELFF.

Many counts were recorded for this clonotype. The genes are TRBV12-3 or TRBV12-4 and TRBJ1-5, with 8 bases matching TRBD1. V lost 2 bases to trimming and J lost 7 bases; unmatched junction nucleotides: 7. The CDR3 has 15 residues. The CDR3 region is CASSLSRGLGQPQHF. Here the CDR3 DNA reads TGTGCCAGCAGTTTAAGCAGGGGGCTAGGACAGCCCCAGCATTTT.

The chain employs TRBV20-1 and TRBJ2-3, with TRBD2 matching 7 bases. This CDR3 is built from 15 residues. J was trimmed by 0 bases and V by 3 bases; bases with no gene match: 6. Germline V gene lookup returns CDR1 DFQATT and CDR2 SNEGSKA (reference sequence). This CDR3 reads CSARERGESTDTQYF. The CDR3 nucleotides read TGCAGTGCTAGGGAGCGGGGTGAAAGCACAGATACGCAGTATTTT.

V usage is TRBV7-9 and J usage is TRBJ1-4, with a possible D match to TRBD1 (5 bases). Germline V gene data show CDR1 as SEHNR and CDR2 as FQNEAQ (reference sequence). The CDR3 is 16 residues long. Trimming stripped 5 bases from V and 0 bases from J, with 13 bases between. In nucleotides, the CDR3 is TGTGCCAGCAGCCCTCCGACAGCCACAACTAATGAAAAACTGTTTTTT. This encodes CASSPPTATTNEKLFF.

Only a few counts were recorded for this clonotype. The V and J genes are TRBV27 and TRBJ2-3, with unresolved D. Germline CDR1 MNHEY, CDR2 SMNVEV (reference sequence). The germline V and J ends were trimmed by 7 bases and 2 bases, with 25 bases remaining between them. The CDR3 sequence is 18 residues long. The CDR3 nucleotides read TGTGCCAGCAAAGGCCCAAATACCTCCGGTGTTCTCACAGATACGCAGTATTTT. Amino acid sequence: CASKGPNTSGVLTDTQYF.

This clonotype was found many times. The chain employs TRBV20-1 and TRBJ2-3; TRBD2 aligns across 8 bases. Trimming removed 5 bases from V and 5 bases from J; junction bases left unmatched: 12. The CDR3 length is 15 residues. CDR1 is DFQATT and CDR2 is SNEGSKA in the germline V gene (reference sequence). The CDR3 loop is CSAPPGLGRRDTQYF. CDR3 DNA sequence: TGCAGTGCTCCTCCGGGACTAGGAAGGCGAGATACGCAGTATTTT.

The sample holds many counts of this clonotype. The chain links TRBV7-9 to TRBJ2-7; 8 bases are shared with TRBD1. V was pared by 5 bases and J by 5 bases, with 2 bases of the junction left unmatched. The CDR3 loop spans 12 amino acids. Germline-derived CDR1 and CDR2 are SEHNR and FQNEAQ (reference sequence). CDR3 bases: TGTGCCAGCAGCCGGACAGGGAACGAGCAGTACTTC. Its protein is CASSRTGNEQYF.

This clonotype occurred a few times. The chain combines TRBV6-5 with TRBJ1-1; a possible D gene is TRBD1 (6 bases). V was pared by 6 bases and J by 9 bases, with 11 bases between. The CDR3 covers 11 residues. The germline gives CDR1 MNHEY, CDR2 SVGAGI. The CDR3 DNA is TGTGCCAGCAGCTTCCAGGGGCAAGCTTTCTTT. It codes for CASSFQGQAFF.